This T cell receptor beta chain was sequenced for a study of T cells after yellow fever vaccination. Study-wide background: Those fractions that held only low numbers of cells were prepared using the SMART-Seq v4 Ultra Low Input RNA kit. Whole-study results and caveats: Only a minor proportion of clonotypes was detected across both CD4 and CD8 compartments. The secondary T-cell response peaked on day 5, not day 15, but was weaker.

This clonotype appeared many times. The antigen is unknown. Germline CDR1 is SQVTM and CDR2 is ANQGSEA. V shed 7 bases and J shed 5 bases, with 16 bases lying between them. This CDR3 is 13 amino acids long. Universal primer sites and UMIs were introduced during 5'RACE template-switching synthesis of TCR cDNA. From the 5' RACE reads, TCRdb called clonotypes with MiXCR, one entry per CDR3 protein. The sample holds 250,000 or so distinct CDR3 sequences; 6.9% are singletons and the top ten take approximately 0.85%. V and J are TRBV29-1 and TRBJ2-3; D is unresolved. This sample comprised CD4+ T cells sorted from PBMCs, obtained 15 days after the yellow fever booster vaccination. The receptor's source is a man aged 25-45 years who received the YFV17D yellow fever vaccine. The DNA of the CDR3 is TGCAGCGGCCGTTCAGGAGCAAAAGATACGCAGTATTTT. Amino acid sequence: CSGRSGAKDTQYF.